These 25 T cell receptor beta chains came from one sample sequenced in a study of blood T cell repertoires in COVID-19. Profiling relied on immunoSEQ multiplex PCR, and the TCRdb table lists in-frame clones only, not all of them. The data show 110,000 to 150,000 clones, around 86% seen once. The specimen was PBMCs or T cells enriched from blood (not recorded which). These receptors were taken from a man aged 60-69 years who had recovered from COVID-19.

The chain joins TRBV2 to TRBJ2-2, with 8 bases identical to TRBD1. The V and J ends lost 6 bases and 4 bases, in that order; junction bases with no gene match: 4. Per the germline V gene, CDR1 is SNHLY and CDR2 is FYNNEI. There are 14 residues in the CDR3. CDR3 residues: CASRGQGSTGELFF. The CDR3, as DNA: TGTGCCAGCAGAGGACAGGGTAGCACCGGGGAGCTGTTTTTT.

The V and J genes are TRBV7-8 and TRBJ2-4; D perhaps matches TRBD2 (6 bases). CDR1 and CDR2 (germline): SGHVS, FQNEAQ. With 5 bases removed from V and 9 bases from J, the gap between germline ends came to 20 bases. This CDR3 is built from 15 residues. CDR3 sequence: CASSPSLGTRSIQYF. CDR3 DNA: TGTGCCAGCAGCCCTAGCCTTGGGACTCGTAGCATTCAGTACTTC.

This rearrangement joins TRBV29-1 to TRBJ1-1, with TRBD1 as a possible D gene (5 bases). V was pared by 5 bases and J by 4 bases, with 14 bases between. The CDR3 is 13 amino acids. CDR1 is SQVTM, CDR2 ANQGSEA, per germline. The CDR3 nucleotides are TGCAGCGTTTCAAAGGGAAGGGGCACTGAAGCTTTCTTT. Amino acids: CSVSKGRGTEAFF. Variable domain in full (rest from reference TRBV29-1 and TRBJ1-1): SAVISQKPSRDICQRGTSLTIQCQVDSQVTMMFWYRQQPGQSLTLIATANQGSEATYESGFVIDKFPISRPNLTFSTLTVSNMSPEDSSIYLCSVSKGRGTEAFFGQGTRLTVV.

The V call is TRBV2, the J call TRBJ1-4, with 7 positions matching TRBD1. This CDR3 region has 19 residues. Germline-derived CDR1 and CDR2 are SNHLY and FYNNEI. With V trimmed by 0 bases and J by 8 bases, 18 bases remained unmatched. CDR3 in amino acids: CASSEARKQGQLPVEKLFF. The CDR3 DNA reads as TGTGCCAGCAGTGAAGCGAGAAAACAGGGGCAACTTCCGGTGGAAAAACTGTTTTTT. Filled out from reference TRBV2 and TRBJ1-4, the complete variable domain reads EPEVTQTPSHQVTQMGQEVILRCVPISNHLYFYWYRQILGQKVEFLVSFYNNEISEKSEIFDDQFSVERPDGSNFTLKIRSTKLEDSAMYFCASSEARKQGQLPVEKLFFGSGTQLSVL.

In its sample, this clone was seen once. The rearrangement uses TRBV18 and TRBJ1-2; no reliable D call. The CDR3 extends over 15 amino acids. The germline CDR1 and CDR2 sequences are KGHSH and LQKENI. Trimming pared 3 bases from V and 6 bases from J, leaving 17 bases between. The CDR3 DNA is TGTGCCAGCTCACCTCCTTCCTCGGTTTTCCATGGCTACACCTTC. Protein sequence: CASSPPSSVFHGYTF.

V gene TRBV2 combines with J gene TRBJ2-1; D ambiguous. The ends were cut back, 0 bases at V and 5 bases at J, with 8 bases in the middle. CDR1 and CDR2 from the germline V gene are SNHLY and FYNNEI. The CDR3 totals 14 residues. This CDR3 is CASSEAYSNNEQFF. The CDR3 DNA follows: TGTGCCAGCAGTGAAGCATACAGTAACAATGAGCAGTTCTTC.

The CDR3 reads CATSSGPGNAGYGYTF. For the CDR3, the DNA is TGTGCCACCAGCAGTGGCCCAGGGAATGCTGGCTATGGCTACACCTTC. The chain employs TRBV15 and TRBJ1-2, with a tentative D call TRBD1 (5 bases). The CDR3 contains 16 residues. Per germline, CDR1 LNHNV and CDR2 YYDKDF (reference sequence). V lost 3 bases, J lost 4 bases, and 18 bases lay in between.

This clone was observed a handful of times. The chain is built from TRBV7-8 and TRBJ2-7, with D perhaps TRBD2 (5 bases). Per the germline V gene, CDR1 is SGHVS and CDR2 is FQNEAQ. This CDR3 is 15 amino acids long. Trimming took 5 bases from V and 4 from J, leaving 18 bases between them. The CDR3 bases are TGTGCCAGCAGCACAGTGGATCTCGGGGTTTACGAGCAGTACTTC. This translates into CASSTVDLGVYEQYF.

The chain links TRBV9 to TRBJ1-1; TRBD1 aligns across 7 bases. The CDR3 covers 14 residues. Germline values: CDR1 SGDLS, CDR2 YYNGEE. The J segment lost 0 bases and the V segment lost 8 bases, leaving 7 bases of the junction unmatched. CDR3 nucleotides: TGTGCCAGTCGTCCGGGACAGATGAACACTGAAGCTTTCTTT. This encodes CASRPGQMNTEAFF.

In this sample, this clone turned up a few times. The chain carries TRBV5-1 and TRBJ2-1, with a weak D call TRBD2 (5 bases). The germline V and J ends were trimmed by 0 bases and 6 bases, with 13 bases remaining between them. Germline V CDR1 and CDR2: SGHRS, YFSETQ. The CDR3 totals 15 residues. CDR3 loop: CASSLDGGFGNEQFF. DNA of the CDR3: TGCGCCAGCAGCTTGGATGGCGGGTTCGGCAATGAGCAGTTCTTC. Full variable domain (missing parts from reference TRBV5-1 and TRBJ2-1): KAGVTQTPRYLIKTRGQQVTLSCSPISGHRSVSWYQQTPGQGLQFLFEYFSETQRNKGNFPGRFSGRQFSNSRSEMNVSTLELGDSALYLCASSLDGGFGNEQFFGPGTRLTVL.

The V and J genes are TRBV9 and TRBJ2-1, with 7 bases matching TRBD1. The CDR3 consists of 12 residues. Trimming removed 3 bases from V and 8 bases from J; junction bases left unmatched: 2. CDR1 is SGDLS and CDR2 is YYNGEE in the germline V gene. CDR3 region: CASSGQGDEQFF. The CDR3 coding sequence is TGTGCCAGCAGCGGACAGGGCGATGAGCAGTTCTTC. Combining the CDR3 with reference TRBV9 and TRBJ2-1 gives the whole variable domain DSGVTQTPKHLITATGQRVTLRCSPRSGDLSVYWYQQSLDQGLQFLIQYYNGEERAKGNILERFSAQQFPDLHSELNLSSLELGDSALYFCASSGQGDEQFFGPGTRLTVL.

The V and J genes are TRBV27 and TRBJ1-2; D unresolved. Germline assignment: CDR1 MNHEY and CDR2 SMNVEV (reference sequence). V lost 10 bases and J 2 bases, leaving 17 bases between the germline ends. The CDR3 has 14 residues. The CDR3 DNA is TGTGCCATTCCCCCTCAGAGGGTAAACTATGGCTACACCTTC. Translating it yields CAIPPQRVNYGYTF.

The chain couples TRBV11-3 to TRBJ2-2; D gene unclear. Germline CDR1 and CDR2: SGHNT and YENEEA. With 2 bases removed from V and 3 bases from J, the gap between germline ends came to 4 bases. The length of the CDR3 is 13 residues. For the CDR3, the DNA is TGTGCCAGCAGCTTAACAGACACCGGGGAGCTGTTTTTT. Protein sequence: CASSLTDTGELFF.

This clone was recorded only once. The rearrangement links TRBV19 to TRBJ1-5; a possible D gene is TRBD1 (6 bases). The V gene's germline CDR1 is LNHDA and CDR2 SQIVND (reference sequence). V was trimmed by 4 bases and J by 7 bases, leaving 11 bases between them. This CDR3 region has 13 residues. CDR3 amino acids: CASSTQQGQPQHF. CDR3 bases: TGTGCCAGTAGTACCCAACAGGGCCAGCCCCAGCATTTT.

This chain links TRBV6-5 with TRBJ2-7, with a weak D call TRBD2 (6 bases). V was cut by 0 bases and J by 0 bases, with 9 bases left in between. Germline CDR1 MNHEY, CDR2 SVGAGI. CDR3 length equals 15 residues. The CDR3, as DNA: TGTGCCAGCAGTTACTCAAGCGGGTACTCCTACGAGCAGTACTTC. Protein sequence: CASSYSSGYSYEQYF.

The J gene is TRBJ2-3, the V gene TRBV19; no clear D. This CDR3 has 13 amino acids. Per germline, CDR1 LNHDA and CDR2 SQIVND (reference sequence). Deletions cut 7 bases from V and 1 base from J, with 9 bases between. CDR3 amino acids: CASKARGTDTQYF. The CDR3 DNA sequence: TGTGCCAGTAAGGCCCGGGGCACAGATACGCAGTATTTT.

This clone was seen only once. V is TRBV20-1 and J is TRBJ2-5, with D maybe TRBD1 (7 bases). The CDR3 totals 15 residues. Germline values: CDR1 DFQATT, CDR2 SNEGSKA (reference sequence). Trimming pared 3 bases from V and 2 bases from J, leaving 16 bases between. CDR3 sequence (DNA): TGCAGTGCTAGTAAGGGGGCTAGCGCTCAAGAGACCCAGTACTTC. This sequence encodes CSASKGASAQETQYF.

The chain links TRBV5-4 to TRBJ2-6; 9 bases are shared with TRBD1. Unmatched junction bases numbered 7, after V lost 0 bases and J lost 3 bases. Germline loops: CDR1 SGHNT, CDR2 YYREEE (reference sequence). The CDR3 has 18 amino acids. CDR3 nucleotide sequence: TGTGCCAGCAGCTTGGGAGGACAGGGGAGGTTTGGGGCCAACGTCCTGACTTTC. Translated: CASSLGGQGRFGANVLTF.

This chain joins TRBV29-1 and TRBJ2-7, with 10 bases identical to TRBD1. J was trimmed by 3 bases and V by 6 bases; bases with no gene match: 8. The CDR3 runs 14 residues. Germline V gene sequence: CDR1 SQVTM, CDR2 ANQGSEA. CDR3 in DNA: TGCAGCGTCAAGGGACAGGGGTCGAGCTACGAGCAGTACTTC. Encoded protein: CSVKGQGSSYEQYF.

The rearrangement links TRBV30 to TRBJ2-5; a possible D gene is TRBD1 (6 bases). The CDR3 is 13 residues long. Germline values: CDR1 GTSNPN, CDR2 SVGIG (reference sequence). Trimming removed 0 bases at V and 5 bases at J, with 10 bases between. As DNA, the CDR3 is TGTGCCTGGAGTGTACAGGGTGGGGAGACCCAGTACTTC. Translated: CAWSVQGGETQYF.

The CDR3 reads CASSVGPGTDSYNEQFF. DNA of the CDR3: TGTGCCAGCAGCGTCGGTCCCGGGACTGACTCCTACAATGAGCAGTTCTTC. The genes are TRBV9 and TRBJ2-1, with D perhaps matching TRBD2 (6 bases). Trimming took off 2 bases at V and 0 bases at J, with 15 bases between the two ends. Germline V gene sequence: CDR1 SGDLS, CDR2 YYNGEE. There are 17 residues in the CDR3.

This chain's CDR3 is CASSGLNDYEQYF. The CDR3 DNA reads TGCGCCAGCTCGGGACTAAACGACTACGAGCAGTACTTC. The rearrangement uses TRBV5-1 and TRBJ2-7; 7 bases are shared with TRBD2. Unmatched junction bases numbered 7, after V lost 7 bases and J lost 3 bases. CDR1 is SGHRS, CDR2 YFSETQ, per germline. The CDR3 length is 13 residues.

The chain joins TRBV3-1 (or the pseudogene TRBV3-2) to TRBJ1-2; D gene unclear. The germline V and J ends were trimmed by 4 bases and 8 bases, with 17 bases remaining between them. The CDR3 length is 14 residues. In germline, CDR1 is LGHDT, CDR2 YNNKEL (reference sequence). The CDR3 region has the DNA TGTGCCAGCAGCCTCCTTGAGGGTGTGGGAGGCTACACCTTC. Protein: CASSLLEGVGGYTF.

This sequence joins TRBV28 and TRBJ2-3; D possibly corresponds to TRBD2 (6 bases). V lost 7 bases, J lost 4 bases, and 21 bases lay in between. Germline values: CDR1 MDHEN, CDR2 SYDVKM. CDR3 length equals 16 residues. The CDR3, as DNA: TGTGCCAGCAACCAGATTAGCGGCACCTCCTCAGATACGCAGTATTTT. Its protein product is CASNQISGTSSDTQYF.

This chain connects TRBV6-1 to TRBJ1-5, with D possibly matching TRBD1 (5 bases). Germline values: CDR1 MNHNS, CDR2 SASEGT. The CDR3 is 19 residues long. V gave up 1 base and J gave up 1 base, with 20 bases separating them. The CDR3 region is CASSEEVREVMWSNQPQHF. In DNA, the CDR3 is TGTGCCAGCAGTGAAGAGGTCAGGGAGGTGATGTGGAGCAATCAGCCCCAGCATTTT.